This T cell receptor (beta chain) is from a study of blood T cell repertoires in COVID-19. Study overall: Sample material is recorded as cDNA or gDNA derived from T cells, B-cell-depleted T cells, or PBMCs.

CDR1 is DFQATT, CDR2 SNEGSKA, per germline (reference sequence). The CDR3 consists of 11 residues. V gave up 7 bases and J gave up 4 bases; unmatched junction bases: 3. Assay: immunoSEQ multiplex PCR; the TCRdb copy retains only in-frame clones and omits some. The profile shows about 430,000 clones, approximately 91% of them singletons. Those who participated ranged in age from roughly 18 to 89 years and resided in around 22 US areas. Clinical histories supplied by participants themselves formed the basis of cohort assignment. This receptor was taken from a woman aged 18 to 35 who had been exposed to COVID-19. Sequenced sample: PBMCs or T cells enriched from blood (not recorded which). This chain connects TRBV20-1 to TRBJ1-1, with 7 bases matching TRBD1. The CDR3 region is CSDRGGTEAFF. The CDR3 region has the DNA TGCAGTGACAGGGGAGGCACTGAAGCTTTCTTT.